This TCR beta chain was observed in a study of blood T cell repertoires in COVID-19. This CDR3 region has 15 residues. Deletions cut 3 bases from V and 2 bases from J, with 11 bases between. In germline, CDR1 is SGHTA, CDR2 FQGNSA. As processed by the authors: Amplification of reference gene primers was used by the study to estimate nucleated cell counts. The protocol was immunoSEQ multiplex PCR, while the TCRdb copy is restricted to in-frame clones and leaves out a portion. The DNA was the basis for D and trimming; V, J and clone size are from that table. The data show about 170,000 clones, around 89% seen once.

This receptor was identified in a man aged 55 to 70 with acute or convalescent COVID-19. The rearrangement joins TRBV7-2 to TRBJ1-5; a possible D gene is TRBD1 (5 bases). Sequencing was carried out using peripheral blood. Here the CDR3 reads CASSFTGYGNQPQHF. CDR3 sequence (DNA): TGTGCCAGCAGCTTCACAGGCTATGGCAATCAGCCCCAGCATTTT.